The T cell receptor beta chain under discussion was sequenced for a study of T cells after yellow fever vaccination. TCRdb used MiXCR to reprocess the 5' RACE reads, holding one entry per CDR3 protein. The sample shows about 210,000 distinct CDR3 sequences, roughly 6.8% of them seen only once. V lost 3 bases and J 5 bases, leaving 7 bases between the germline ends. This CDR3 has 12 residues. This clonotype came up many times. The chain carries TRBV12-3 or TRBV12-4 and TRBJ2-5; D uncertain. Sequences were derived from CD4+ T cells sorted from PBMCs, sampled on the day of the yellow fever booster vaccination. This TCR came from a man aged 25 to 40 who received the YFV17D yellow fever vaccine. CDR3 DNA sequence: TGTGCCAGCAGTTTTATGGGGGAGACCCAGTACTTC. Its translation is CASSFMGETQYF.